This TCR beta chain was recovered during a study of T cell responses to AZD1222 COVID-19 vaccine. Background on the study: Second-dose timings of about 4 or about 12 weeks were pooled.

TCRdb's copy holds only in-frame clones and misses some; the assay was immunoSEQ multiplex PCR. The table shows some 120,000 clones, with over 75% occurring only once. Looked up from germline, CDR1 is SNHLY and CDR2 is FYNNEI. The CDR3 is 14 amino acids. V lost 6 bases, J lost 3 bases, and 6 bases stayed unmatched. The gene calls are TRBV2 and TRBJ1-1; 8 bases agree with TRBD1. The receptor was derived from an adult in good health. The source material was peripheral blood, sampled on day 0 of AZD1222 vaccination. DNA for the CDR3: TGTGCCAGCAGGCCAGGGGGCTTAGACACTGAAGCTTTCTTT. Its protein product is CASRPGGLDTEAFF.